This TCR beta chain derives from a study of cytomegalovirus exposure and HLA in healthy donors. Germline values: CDR1 MNHNS, CDR2 SASEGT. This CDR3 spans 14 amino acids. Trimming at V came to 6 bases and at J to 5 bases, leaving 5 bases not matched to a gene. PCR was performed using 60 Vbeta and 13 Jbeta primers. Profiled with immunoSEQ multiplex PCR; TCRdb holds only in-frame clones, not every one. The repertoire holds around 140,000 clones, with 75% as singletons. Concerning this clone: What it binds is unknown.

Regarding the study as a whole: The authors later linked a missense DCLRE1C variant to TCR beta V- and J-gene trimming. Reports indicate that TCR beta sequences accurately predicted the HLA-A and HLA-B alleles of most subjects. There were reportedly fewer N-insertions in an Asian-associated ancestry cluster than the roughly 670-donor mean, in a later analysis.

Each of the donors was a healthy bone marrow donor. The chain is built from TRBV6-1 and TRBJ1-4, with 8 positions matching TRBD1. Sequenced: PBMCs. The clonotype comes from a man in his thirties or forties in good health and CMV-seronegative. The DNA for the CDR3 is TGTGCCAGCAGACTGGACAGGGAGAATGAAAAACTGTTTTTT. Its protein product is CASRLDRENEKLFF.